This T cell receptor (beta chain) is drawn from a study of T cells in Graves' hyperthyroidism and ophthalmopathy. The CDR3 contains 13 residues. V lost 3 bases and J 9 bases, leaving 12 bases between the germline ends. Germline values: CDR1 SGHTA, CDR2 FQGTGA. This clonotype occurred many times. The antigen remains unidentified. Broader study findings: Before onset, ophthalmopathy was predicted by the model a median 6.5 months earlier.

RNA transcripts yielded amplified TCR beta CDR3 regions. With the HTBI primer set, the TCR CDR3 went through a first round of RT-PCR. TCRdb re-called the multiplex PCR reads with MiXCR, one entry per CDR3 protein. The table has some 550,000 distinct CDR3 sequences, roughly 15% seen once. Sequenced input: blood. The V and J genes are TRBV7-3 and TRBJ2-1, with no clear D. The source of this sequence is a woman aged 40 to 49 with Graves' ophthalmopathy. The CDR3 bases are TGTGCCAGCAGCTTTAGTATTCTGAGTGAGCAGTTCTTC. Its protein is CASSFSILSEQFF.